This T cell receptor beta chain was sequenced during a study of T cells after posttransplantation cyclophosphamide. General study points: TRB overlap between skin or GI tissue T cells and blood was limited. Recipient CMV seropositivity and CMV reactivation strongly tracked TRB clonality. Donor-recipient repertoire similarity was low at 1-2 months, rising over year one.

On the day of bone marrow donation, the related graft donor provided peripheral blood. This clone was detected once. Antigen: not known. Generated by immunoSEQ multiplex PCR, the TCRdb table keeps only in-frame clones and is missing some. The sample contains 28,000 or so clones, 80% to 90% of which appear only once. This CDR3 spans 14 amino acids. The V and J ends lost 1 base and 7 bases respectively, with 12 bases between them. CDR1 and CDR2 from the germline V gene are SGHKS and YYEKEE (reference sequence). This TCR was sampled from a man in his forties or fifties. The chain joins TRBV5-5 to TRBJ1-5; maybe TRBD1 (5 bases). The sequenced material came from PBMCs. The CDR3 loop is CASSLLQGTQPQHF. The DNA for the CDR3 is TGTGCCAGCAGCTTGCTGCAGGGAACCCAGCCCCAGCATTTT.